These T cell receptor beta chains were read from a single sample in a study of somatic mutations in cytotoxic T cells in rheumatoid arthritis. Profiling relied on immunoSEQ multiplex PCR, and the TCRdb table lists in-frame clones only, not all of them. The sample has about 7,400 clones; around 87% are singletons. The material sequenced was CD8+ T cells sorted from blood. These receptors were obtained from a man between 35 and 55 years old with rheumatoid arthritis. Both conserved end residues are part of each CDR3. D genes are given only for firm matches. A clone size is listed for some rows: how often the clone was seen (once, few, many), or a class if it is expanded.

v_gene,j_gene,d_gene,abundance,CDR3nt,CDR3aa
TRBV29-1,TRBJ2-1,TRBD2,.,TGCAGCGTTGATCGAGCGGGGGGTCGAGGGAATGAGCAGTTCTTC,CSVDRAGGRGNEQFF
TRBV7-9,TRBJ1-6,.,.,TGTGCCAGCAGCTTAGCGTTCCACGGGGATTCACCCCTCCACTTT,CASSLAFHGDSPLHF
TRBV6-5,TRBJ1-1,TRBD1,.,TGTGCCAGCAGTCGGGACAGCAGGAACACTGAAGCTTTCTTT,CASSRDSRNTEAFF
TRBV4-1,TRBJ1-2,.,few,TGCGCCAGCAGCCATGGGTTGGACAGAACGTTTTATGGCTACACCTTC,CASSHGLDRTFYGYTF
TRBV5-1,TRBJ2-5,.,.,TGCGCCAGCAGCTTGATGGCGGAACCCCAAGAGACCCAGTACTTC,CASSLMAEPQETQYF
TRBV6-6,TRBJ2-5,TRBD2,once,TGTGCCGGCAGTCAAACTAGCGGCGTGGGGACCCAGTACTTC,CAGSQTSGVGTQYF
TRBV6-1,TRBJ1-4,TRBD1,once,TGTGCCAGCAGTGACCGGGACAGGGGGCTCGTAACTAATGAAAAACTGTTTTTT,CASSDRDRGLVTNEKLFF
TRBV25-1,TRBJ1-4,TRBD1,.,TGTGCCAGCAGTGGTCCGGGACAGGGGATTGAAAAACTGTTTTTT,CASSGPGQGIEKLFF
TRBV5-6,TRBJ2-5,TRBD1,.,TGTGCCAGCAGCTCGGGACAGGGAGAGGAAGAGACCCAGTACTTC,CASSSGQGEEETQYF
TRBV27,TRBJ2-2,TRBD2,.,TGTGCCAGCAGTTTATATCGAGCGGGGGGGCCTACCGGGGAGCTGTTTTTT,CASSLYRAGGPTGELFF
TRBV27,TRBJ1-6,.,.,TGTGCCAGCAGCGGGGGAATTTACTCACCCCTCCACTTT,CASSGGIYSPLHF
TRBV5-8,TRBJ1-1,.,.,TGTGCCAGCAGCAGGACAGTCATGAACACTGAAGCTTTCTTT,CASSRTVMNTEAFF
TRBV10-3,TRBJ2-7,TRBD1,.,TGTGCCATCAGTGAGCCAGGACAGGGGGACGAGCAGTACTTC,CAISEPGQGDEQYF
TRBV7-9,TRBJ1-2,TRBD1,.,TGTGCCAGCAGCTTAGGACAGGGCCTTGGCTACACCTTC,CASSLGQGLGYTF
TRBV11-2,TRBJ2-1,.,.,TGTGCCAGCAGCCAAGGGGGGGGGCGAGCCTACAATGAGCAGTTCTTC,CASSQGGGRAYNEQFF
TRBV11-2,TRBJ2-1,TRBD2,.,TGTGCCAGCAGCTTATCCATCCGGGGGGGCCTCTACAATGAGCAGTTCTTC,CASSLSIRGGLYNEQFF
TRBV28,TRBJ1-3,.,once,TGTGCCAGCAGTTTTATGAGTTCGGCGGCCTCTGGAAACACCATATATTTT,CASSFMSSAASGNTIYF
TRBV10-2,TRBJ2-7,.,.,TGCGCCAGCAGTGACCGGGGGGCGCTTGGTTACGAGCAGTACTTC,CASSDRGALGYEQYF